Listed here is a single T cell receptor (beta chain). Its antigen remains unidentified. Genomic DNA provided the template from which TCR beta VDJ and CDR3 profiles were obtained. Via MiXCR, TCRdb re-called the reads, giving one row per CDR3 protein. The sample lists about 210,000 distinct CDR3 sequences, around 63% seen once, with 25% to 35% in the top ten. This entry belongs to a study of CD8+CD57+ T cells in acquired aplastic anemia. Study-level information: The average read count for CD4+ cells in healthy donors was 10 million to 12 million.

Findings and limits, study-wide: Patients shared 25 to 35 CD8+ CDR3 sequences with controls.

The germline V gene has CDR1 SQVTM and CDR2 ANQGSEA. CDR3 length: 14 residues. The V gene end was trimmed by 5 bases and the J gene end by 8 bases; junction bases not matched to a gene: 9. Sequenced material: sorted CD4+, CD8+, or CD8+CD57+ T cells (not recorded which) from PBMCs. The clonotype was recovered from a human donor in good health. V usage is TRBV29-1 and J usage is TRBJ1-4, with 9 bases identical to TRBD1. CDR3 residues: CSVSPGTGKEKLFF. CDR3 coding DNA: TGCAGCGTTTCGCCCGGGACAGGGAAGGAAAAACTGTTTTTT.